The present T cell receptor (beta chain) was sequenced within a study of tumor-infiltrating lymphocytes in primary liver carcinoma. Whole-study context: Sample counts of productive TCRbeta reads spanned roughly 3.65 to 8 million; these counts were similar across tissue types.

Per the germline V gene, CDR1 is MNHEY and CDR2 is SVGEGT. The CDR3 covers 15 residues. Germline DNA was extracted alongside blood RNA, which was obtained from unsorted whole blood. On this clonotype: A read error is possible here, since a much larger clone lies one base away.

Production of TCR beta cDNA used around 460 ng total RNA together with a constant-region primer. Sequencing libraries for TCR beta derived from three nested multiplex PCR rounds that used slightly modified ARM-PCR. Running 10 cycles apiece, the first two PCR rounds relied on TRBV1-TRBV30 forward primers together with a C-beta reverse primer. TCRdb reanalysed the multiplex PCR reads using MiXCR and keeps one entry per CDR3 protein. The sample includes approximately 330,000 distinct CDR3 sequences, 65% of them seen just once. This rearrangement joins TRBV6-2 or TRBV6-3 to TRBJ2-7; TRBD2 agrees at 10 bases. The receptor was isolated from a man aged 35 to 55 with primary liver carcinoma and hepatitis B virus infection. The sequencing sample was made of peripheral blood. This chain's CDR3 is CVSSYSASGRDEQYF. DNA for the CDR3: TGTGTCAGCAGTTACTCGGCTAGCGGGAGAGACGAGCAGTACTTC.